This T cell receptor (beta chain) was obtained from a study of cytomegalovirus exposure and HLA in healthy donors. About the study: In a previous analysis, more than 90 million unique TCR beta sequences were found from 150 million to 200 million T cells. Study outcomes and limitations: With later analysis, a missense DCLRE1C variant became linked to TCR beta V- and J-gene trimming.

A word on this clone: As yet, its antigen is unknown.

The CDR3 is 13 amino acids. Germline V gene lookup returns CDR1 SGHDN and CDR2 FVKESK. The PCR was carried out with 60 Vbeta primers and 13 Jbeta primers. Libraries were prepared by immunoSEQ multiplex PCR; TCRdb keeps only in-frame clonotypes and omits some of them. The repertoire holds 150,000 to 200,000 clones, with around nine tenths as singletons. This sequence was found in a woman aged 18-30 years in good health and CMV-seronegative. The specimen was PBMCs. The V call is TRBV14, the J call TRBJ2-5, with D unresolved. The J call may be wrong; the DNA end is better matched by TRBJ2-7. DNA for the CDR3: TGTGCCAGCAGCCCGGCGTCTTGGGGCGAGCAGTACTTC. It is translated as CASSPASWGEQYF.